This T cell receptor (beta chain) was captured in a study of cytomegalovirus exposure and HLA in healthy donors. The PCR ran on 60 Vbeta and 13 Jbeta primers. Method: immunoSEQ multiplex PCR; TCRdb's copy keeps in-frame clones and lacks some. Seen here are about 160,000 clones, 65% to 85% observed once, and the top ten hold around 6.6%. Germline V CDR1 and CDR2: SGHDT, YYEEEE. V lost 0 bases to trimming and J lost 6 bases, with 15 bases between them. This CDR3 has 16 residues. The source of this sequence is a male donor in good health and CMV-seropositive. The rearrangement joins TRBV5-6 to TRBJ2-2; maybe TRBD2 (6 bases). Sample: PBMCs. In DNA, the CDR3 is TGTGCCAGCAGCTTGGCAAGGGACTCTAGGTCCGGGGAGCTGTTTTTT. Its translation is CASSLARDSRSGELFF.